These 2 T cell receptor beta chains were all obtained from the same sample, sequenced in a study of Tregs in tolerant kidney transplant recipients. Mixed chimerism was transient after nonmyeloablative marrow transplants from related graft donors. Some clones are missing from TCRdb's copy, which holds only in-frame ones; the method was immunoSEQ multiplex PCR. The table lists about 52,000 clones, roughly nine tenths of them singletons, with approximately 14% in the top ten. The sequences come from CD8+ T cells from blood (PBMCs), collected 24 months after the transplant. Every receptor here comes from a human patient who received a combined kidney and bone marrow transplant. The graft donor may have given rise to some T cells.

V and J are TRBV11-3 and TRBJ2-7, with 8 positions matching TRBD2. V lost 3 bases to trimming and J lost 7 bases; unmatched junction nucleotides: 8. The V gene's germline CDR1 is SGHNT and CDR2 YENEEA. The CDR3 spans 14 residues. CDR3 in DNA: TGTGCCAGCAGCTTCGAGAGACGGGGGGGAGAGCAGTACTTC. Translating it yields CASSFERRGGEQYF.

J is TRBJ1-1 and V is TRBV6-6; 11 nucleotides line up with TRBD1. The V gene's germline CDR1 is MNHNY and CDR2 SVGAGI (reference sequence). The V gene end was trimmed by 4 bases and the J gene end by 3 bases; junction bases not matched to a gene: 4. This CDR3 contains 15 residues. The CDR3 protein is CASSSGTGGDTEAFF. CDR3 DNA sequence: TGTGCCAGCAGTTCCGGGACAGGGGGTGACACTGAAGCTTTCTTT.